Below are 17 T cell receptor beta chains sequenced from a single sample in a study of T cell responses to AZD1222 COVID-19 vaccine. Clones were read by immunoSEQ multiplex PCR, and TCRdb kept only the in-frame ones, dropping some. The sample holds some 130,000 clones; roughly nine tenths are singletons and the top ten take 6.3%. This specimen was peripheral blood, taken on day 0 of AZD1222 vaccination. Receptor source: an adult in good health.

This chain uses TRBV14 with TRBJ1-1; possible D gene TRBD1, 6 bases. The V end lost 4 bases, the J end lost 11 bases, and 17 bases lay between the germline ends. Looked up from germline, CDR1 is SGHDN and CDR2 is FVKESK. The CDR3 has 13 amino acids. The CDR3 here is CASSPYWGGEAFF. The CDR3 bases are TGTGCCAGCAGCCCCTATTGGGGGGGCGAGGCTTTCTTT. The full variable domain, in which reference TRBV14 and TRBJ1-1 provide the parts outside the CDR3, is EAGVTQFPSHSVIEKGQTVTLRCDPISGHDNLYWYRRVMGKEIKFLLHFVKESKQDESGMPNNRFLAERTGGTYSTLKVQPAELEDSGVYFCASSPYWGGEAFFGQGTRLTVV.

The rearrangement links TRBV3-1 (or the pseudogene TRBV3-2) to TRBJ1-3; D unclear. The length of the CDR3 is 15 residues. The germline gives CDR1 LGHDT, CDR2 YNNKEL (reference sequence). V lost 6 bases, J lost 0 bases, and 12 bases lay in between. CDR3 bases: TGTGCCAGCAGAACCGACGGCCTCTCTGGAAACACCATATATTTT. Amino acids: CASRTDGLSGNTIYF.

The CDR3 DNA reads TGCGCCAGCAGCCAAGAACCAAATGGAGGCTATGGCTACACCTTC. It yields the protein CASSQEPNGGYGYTF. The chain combines TRBV4-3 with TRBJ1-2; D uncertain. V was shortened by 0 bases and J by 4 bases, with 12 bases between the two germline ends. CDR1 is LGHNA and CDR2 is YSLEER in the germline V gene. The CDR3 runs 15 residues.

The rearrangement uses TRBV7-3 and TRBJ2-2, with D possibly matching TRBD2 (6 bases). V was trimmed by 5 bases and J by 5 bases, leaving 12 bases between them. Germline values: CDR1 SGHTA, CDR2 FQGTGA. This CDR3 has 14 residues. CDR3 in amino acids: CASSPRGTTGELFF. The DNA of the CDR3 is TGTGCCAGCAGCCCCCGGGGGACTACCGGGGAGCTGTTTTTT. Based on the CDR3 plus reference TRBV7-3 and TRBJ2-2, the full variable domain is GAGVSQTPSNKVTEKGKYVELRCDPISGHTALYWYRQSLGQGPEFLIYFQGTGAADDSGLPNDRFFAVRPEGSVSTLKIQRTERGDSAVYLCASSPRGTTGELFFGEGSRLTVL.

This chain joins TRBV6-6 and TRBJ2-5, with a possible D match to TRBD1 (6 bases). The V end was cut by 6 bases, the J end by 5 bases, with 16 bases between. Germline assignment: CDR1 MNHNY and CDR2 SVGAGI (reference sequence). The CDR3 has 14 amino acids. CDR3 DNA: TGTGCCAGCAGGGCCACATGGGACATCGAGACCCAGTACTTC. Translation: CASRATWDIETQYF.

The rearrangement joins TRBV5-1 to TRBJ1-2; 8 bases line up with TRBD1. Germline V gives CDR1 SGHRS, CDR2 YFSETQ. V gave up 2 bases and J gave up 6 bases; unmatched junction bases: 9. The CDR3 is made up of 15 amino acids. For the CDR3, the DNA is TGCGCCAGCAGCTTTAGAAACAGGGGGTTGGATGGCTACACCTTC. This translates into CASSFRNRGLDGYTF.

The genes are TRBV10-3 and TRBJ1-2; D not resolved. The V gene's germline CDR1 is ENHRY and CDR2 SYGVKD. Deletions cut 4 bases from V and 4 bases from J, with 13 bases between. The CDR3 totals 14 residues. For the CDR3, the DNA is TGTGCCATCAGTGGGACGACAAAGACCTATGGCTACACCTTC. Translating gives CAISGTTKTYGYTF.

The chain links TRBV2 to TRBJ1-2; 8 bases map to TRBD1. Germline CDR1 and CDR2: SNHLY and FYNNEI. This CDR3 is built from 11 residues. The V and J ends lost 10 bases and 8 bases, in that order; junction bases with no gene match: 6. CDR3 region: CAIRTGRGYTF. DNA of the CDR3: TGTGCCATACGGACAGGGCGAGGCTACACCTTC.

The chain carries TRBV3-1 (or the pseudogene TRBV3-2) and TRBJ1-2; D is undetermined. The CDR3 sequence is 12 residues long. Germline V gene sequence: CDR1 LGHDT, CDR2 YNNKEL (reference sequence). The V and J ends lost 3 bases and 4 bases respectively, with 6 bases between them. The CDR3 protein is CASSQGVYGYTF. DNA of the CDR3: TGTGCCAGCAGCCAGGGAGTCTATGGCTACACCTTC.

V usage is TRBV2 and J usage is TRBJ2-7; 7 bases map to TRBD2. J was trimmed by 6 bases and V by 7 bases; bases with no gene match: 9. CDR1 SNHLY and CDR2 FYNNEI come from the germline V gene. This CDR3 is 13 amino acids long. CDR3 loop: CASIRGELSEQYF. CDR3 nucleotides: TGTGCCAGCATTCGGGGGGAATTGAGCGAGCAGTACTTC. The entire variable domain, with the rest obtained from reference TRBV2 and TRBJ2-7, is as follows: EPEVTQTPSHQVTQMGQEVILRCVPISNHLYFYWYRQILGQKVEFLVSFYNNEISEKSEIFDDQFSVERPDGSNFTLKIRSTKLEDSAMYFCASIRGELSEQYFGPGTRLTVT.

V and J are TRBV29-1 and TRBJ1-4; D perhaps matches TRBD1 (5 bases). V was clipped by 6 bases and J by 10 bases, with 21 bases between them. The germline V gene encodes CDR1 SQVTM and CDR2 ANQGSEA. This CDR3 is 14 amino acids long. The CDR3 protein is CSVSQQVAAGKLFF. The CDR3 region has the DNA TGCAGCGTAAGTCAACAGGTCGCTGCTGGAAAACTGTTTTTT.

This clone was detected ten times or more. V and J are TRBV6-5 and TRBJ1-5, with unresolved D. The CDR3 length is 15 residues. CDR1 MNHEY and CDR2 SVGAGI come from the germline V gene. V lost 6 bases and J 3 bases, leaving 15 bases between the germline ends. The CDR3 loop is CASRRTGESNQPQHF. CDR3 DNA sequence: TGTGCCAGCAGAAGGACTGGGGAGTCCAATCAGCCCCAGCATTTT.

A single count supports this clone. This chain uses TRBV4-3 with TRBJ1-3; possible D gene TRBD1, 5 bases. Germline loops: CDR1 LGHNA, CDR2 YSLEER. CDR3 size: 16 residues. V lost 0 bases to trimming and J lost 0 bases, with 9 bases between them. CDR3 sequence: CASSQEQGFSGNTIYF. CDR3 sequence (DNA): TGCGCCAGCAGCCAAGAGCAGGGATTCTCTGGAAACACCATATATTTT.

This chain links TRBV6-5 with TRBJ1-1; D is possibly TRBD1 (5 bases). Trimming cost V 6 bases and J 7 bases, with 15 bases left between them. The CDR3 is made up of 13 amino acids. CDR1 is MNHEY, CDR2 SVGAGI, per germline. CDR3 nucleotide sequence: TGTGCCAGCAGAGACAGAACCTTGAGTGAAGCTTTCTTT. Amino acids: CASRDRTLSEAFF.

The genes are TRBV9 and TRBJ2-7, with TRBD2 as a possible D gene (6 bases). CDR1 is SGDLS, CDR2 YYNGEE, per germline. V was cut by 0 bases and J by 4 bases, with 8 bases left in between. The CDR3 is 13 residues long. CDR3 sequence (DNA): TGTGCCAGCAGCGTAGAGGGGAGGTACGAGCAGTACTTC. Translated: CASSVEGRYEQYF.

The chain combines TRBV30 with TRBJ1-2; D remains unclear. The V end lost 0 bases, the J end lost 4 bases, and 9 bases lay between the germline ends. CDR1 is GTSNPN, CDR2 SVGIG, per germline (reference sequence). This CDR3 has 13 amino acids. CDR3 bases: TGTGCCTGGAGTGTACAGCCTTCCTATGGCTACACCTTC. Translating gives CAWSVQPSYGYTF. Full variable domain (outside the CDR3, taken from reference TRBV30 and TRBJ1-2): SQTIHQWPATLVQPVGSPLSLECTVEGTSNPNLYWYRQAAGRGLQLLFYSVGIGQISSEVPQNLSASRPQDRQFILSSKKLLLSDSGFYLCAWSVQPSYGYTFGSGTRLTVV.

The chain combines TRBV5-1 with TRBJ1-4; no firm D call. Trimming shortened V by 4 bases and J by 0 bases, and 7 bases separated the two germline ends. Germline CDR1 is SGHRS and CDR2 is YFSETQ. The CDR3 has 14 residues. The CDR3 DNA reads TGCGCCAGCAGCAAGATTTCAACTAATGAAAAACTGTTTTTT. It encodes CASSKISTNEKLFF.